The entry that follows covers one T cell receptor (beta chain) sequence. The sample is drawn from a study of blood T cell repertoires in COVID-19. The method was immunoSEQ multiplex PCR; TCRdb's version includes in-frame clones alone and lacks a portion of them. This table holds about 210,000 clones, under 95% found once. Germline V gene data show CDR1 as LGHDT and CDR2 as YNNKEL (reference sequence). V was clipped by 3 bases and J by 4 bases; unmatched bases: 6. The CDR3 contains 15 residues. What was sequenced was peripheral blood. This TCR was recovered from a man aged 25-40 years with acute or convalescent COVID-19. This chain connects TRBV3-1 (or the pseudogene TRBV3-2) to TRBJ2-5, with TRBD1 identical over 9 bases. Written as DNA, the CDR3 is TGTGCCAGCAGCCAGGGACAGGGAAGGGGAGAGACCCAGTACTTC. Amino acid sequence: CASSQGQGRGETQYF.